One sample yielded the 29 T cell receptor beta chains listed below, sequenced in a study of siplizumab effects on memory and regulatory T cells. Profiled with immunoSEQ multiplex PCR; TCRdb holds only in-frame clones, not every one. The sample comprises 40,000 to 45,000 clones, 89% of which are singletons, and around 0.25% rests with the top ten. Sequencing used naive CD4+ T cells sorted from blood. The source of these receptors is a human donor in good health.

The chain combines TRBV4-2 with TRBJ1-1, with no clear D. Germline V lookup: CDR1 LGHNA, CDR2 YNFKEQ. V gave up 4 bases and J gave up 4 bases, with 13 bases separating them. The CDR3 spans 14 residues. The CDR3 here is CASSPLGFGTEAFF. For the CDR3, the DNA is TGTGCCAGCAGCCCCCTTGGTTTTGGCACTGAAGCTTTCTTT.

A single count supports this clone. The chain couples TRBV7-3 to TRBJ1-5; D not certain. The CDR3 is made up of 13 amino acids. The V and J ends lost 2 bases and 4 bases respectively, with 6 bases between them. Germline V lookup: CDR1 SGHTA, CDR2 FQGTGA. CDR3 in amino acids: CASSLDPNQPQHF. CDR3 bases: TGTGCCAGCAGCTTAGACCCAAATCAGCCCCAGCATTTT.

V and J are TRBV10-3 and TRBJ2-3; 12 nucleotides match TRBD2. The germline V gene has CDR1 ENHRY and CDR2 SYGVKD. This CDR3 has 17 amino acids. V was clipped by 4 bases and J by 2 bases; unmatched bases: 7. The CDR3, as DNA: TGTGCCATCAGTGGCCCGACTAGCGGGAGAAACACAGATACGCAGTATTTT. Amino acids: CAISGPTSGRNTDTQYF.

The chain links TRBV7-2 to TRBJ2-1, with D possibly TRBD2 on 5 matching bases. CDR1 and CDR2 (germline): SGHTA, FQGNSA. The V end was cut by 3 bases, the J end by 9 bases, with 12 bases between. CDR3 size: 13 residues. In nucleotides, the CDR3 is TGTGCCAGCAGCTTGGGAAAAGGAGGTGAGCAGTTCTTC. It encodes CASSLGKGGEQFF.

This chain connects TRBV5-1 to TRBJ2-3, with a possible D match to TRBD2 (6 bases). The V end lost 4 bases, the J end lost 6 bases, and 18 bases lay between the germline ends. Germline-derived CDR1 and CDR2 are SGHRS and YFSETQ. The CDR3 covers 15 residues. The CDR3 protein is CASSDPSRGWDTQYF. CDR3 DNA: TGCGCCAGCAGCGATCCTAGCCGGGGGTGGGATACGCAGTATTTT.

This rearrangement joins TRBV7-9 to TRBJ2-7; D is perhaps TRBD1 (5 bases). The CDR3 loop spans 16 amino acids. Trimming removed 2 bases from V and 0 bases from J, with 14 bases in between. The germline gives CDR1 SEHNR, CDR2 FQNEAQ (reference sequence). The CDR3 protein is CASSLIGQDLSYEQYF. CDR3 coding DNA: TGTGCCAGCAGCTTAATAGGACAAGACCTCTCCTACGAGCAGTACTTC.

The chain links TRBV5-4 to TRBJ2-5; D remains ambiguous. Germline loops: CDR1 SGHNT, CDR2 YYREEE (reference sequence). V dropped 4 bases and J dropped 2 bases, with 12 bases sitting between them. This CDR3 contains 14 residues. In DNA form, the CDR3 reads TGTGCCAGCAGCCGGGCGCTGATTCAAGAGACCCAGTACTTC. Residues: CASSRALIQETQYF.

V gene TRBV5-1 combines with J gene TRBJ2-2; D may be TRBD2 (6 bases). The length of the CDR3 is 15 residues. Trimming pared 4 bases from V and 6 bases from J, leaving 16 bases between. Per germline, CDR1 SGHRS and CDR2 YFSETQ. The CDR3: CASSLEWGGAGELFF. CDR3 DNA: TGCGCCAGCAGCCTCGAATGGGGAGGAGCCGGGGAGCTGTTTTTT.

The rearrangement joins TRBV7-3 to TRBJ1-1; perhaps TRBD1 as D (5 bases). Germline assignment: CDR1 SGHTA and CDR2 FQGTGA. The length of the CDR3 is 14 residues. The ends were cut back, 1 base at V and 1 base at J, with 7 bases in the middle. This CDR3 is CASSLMGGNTEAFF. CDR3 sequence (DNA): TGTGCCAGCAGCTTAATGGGGGGGAACACTGAAGCTTTCTTT.

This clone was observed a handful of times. The CDR3 bases are TGTGCCAGTACCACCCTGGGCAGGGTAGCTTTCTTT. Protein sequence: CASTTLGRVAFF. This rearrangement joins TRBV19 to TRBJ1-1; D is possibly TRBD1 (5 bases). Per germline, CDR1 LNHDA and CDR2 SQIVND (reference sequence). The V end lost 7 bases, the J end lost 10 bases, and 16 bases lay between the germline ends. There are 12 residues in the CDR3.

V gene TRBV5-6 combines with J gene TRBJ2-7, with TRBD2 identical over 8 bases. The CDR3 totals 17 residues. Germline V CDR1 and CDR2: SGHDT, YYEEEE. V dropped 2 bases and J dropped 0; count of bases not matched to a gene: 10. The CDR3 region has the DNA TGTGCCAGCAGCTTTCGAACTAGCGGAGTTAGCTCCTACGAGCAGTACTTC. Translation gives CASSFRTSGVSSYEQYF.

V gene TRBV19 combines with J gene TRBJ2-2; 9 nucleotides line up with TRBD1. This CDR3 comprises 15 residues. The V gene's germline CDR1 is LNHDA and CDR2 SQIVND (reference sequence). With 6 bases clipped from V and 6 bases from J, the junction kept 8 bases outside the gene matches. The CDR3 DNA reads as TGTGCCAGTAGACCGGGACAGGGTTTCGCCGGGGAGCTGTTTTTT. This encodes CASRPGQGFAGELFF.

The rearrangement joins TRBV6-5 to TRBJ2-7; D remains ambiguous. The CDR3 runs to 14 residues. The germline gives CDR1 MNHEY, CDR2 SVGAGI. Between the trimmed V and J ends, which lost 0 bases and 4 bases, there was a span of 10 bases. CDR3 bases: TGTGCCAGCAGTTACTCGACCATGAGTTACGAGCAGTACTTC. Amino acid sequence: CASSYSTMSYEQYF.

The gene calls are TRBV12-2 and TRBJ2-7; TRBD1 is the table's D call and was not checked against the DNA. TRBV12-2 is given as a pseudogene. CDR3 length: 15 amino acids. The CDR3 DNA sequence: TGTGCAAGTCGCTTAAGTTCCGGGCCGCAGGGCGAGCAGTACTTC. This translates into CASRLSSGPQGEQYF.

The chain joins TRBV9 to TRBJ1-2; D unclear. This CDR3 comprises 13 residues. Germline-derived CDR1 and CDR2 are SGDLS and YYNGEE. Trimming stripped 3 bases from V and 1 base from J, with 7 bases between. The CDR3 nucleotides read TGTGCCAGCAGCGCCTTCAGTAACTATGGCTACACCTTC. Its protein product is CASSAFSNYGYTF.

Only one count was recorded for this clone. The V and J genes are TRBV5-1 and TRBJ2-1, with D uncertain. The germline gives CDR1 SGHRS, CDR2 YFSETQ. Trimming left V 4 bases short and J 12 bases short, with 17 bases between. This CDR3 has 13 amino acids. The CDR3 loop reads CASSPPDLLGQFF. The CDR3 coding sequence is TGCGCCAGCAGCCCCCCGGATCTCTTGGGGCAGTTCTTC.

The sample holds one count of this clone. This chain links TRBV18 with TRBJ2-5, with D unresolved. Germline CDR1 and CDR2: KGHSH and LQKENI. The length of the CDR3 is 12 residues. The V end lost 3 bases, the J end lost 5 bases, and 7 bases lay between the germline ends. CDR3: CASSPTRETQYF. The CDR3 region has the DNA TGTGCCAGCTCACCGACTCGGGAGACCCAGTACTTC.

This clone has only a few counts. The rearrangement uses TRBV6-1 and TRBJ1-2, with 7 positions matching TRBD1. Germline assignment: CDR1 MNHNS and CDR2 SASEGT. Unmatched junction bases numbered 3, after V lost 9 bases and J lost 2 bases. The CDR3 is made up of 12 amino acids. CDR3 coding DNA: TGTGCCAGTTCGGGACAGAACTATGGCTACACCTTC. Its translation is CASSGQNYGYTF.

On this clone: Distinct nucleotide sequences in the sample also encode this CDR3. CDR3 sequence (DNA): TGTGCCAGCAGTGTGACAGGGACCCAGTACTTC. It is translated as CASSVTGTQYF. This sequence joins TRBV2 and TRBJ2-5, with D perhaps TRBD1 (6 bases). Germline CDR1 reads SNHLY; CDR2 reads FYNNEI. The CDR3 sequence is 11 residues long. V gave up 4 bases and J gave up 7 bases, with 7 bases separating them.

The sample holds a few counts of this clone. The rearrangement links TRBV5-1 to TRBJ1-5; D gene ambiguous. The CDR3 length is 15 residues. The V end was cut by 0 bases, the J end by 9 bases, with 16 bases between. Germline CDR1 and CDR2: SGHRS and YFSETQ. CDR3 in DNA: TGCGCCAGCAGCTTGGCGCCGTCGGGCGACCGGCCCCAGCATTTT. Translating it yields CASSLAPSGDRPQHF.

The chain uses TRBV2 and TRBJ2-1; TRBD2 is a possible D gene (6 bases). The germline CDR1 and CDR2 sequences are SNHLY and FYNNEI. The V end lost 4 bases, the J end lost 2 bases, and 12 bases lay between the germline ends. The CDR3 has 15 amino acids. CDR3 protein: CASSGGRGTYNEQFF. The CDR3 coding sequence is TGTGCCAGCAGTGGGGGACGGGGGACCTACAATGAGCAGTTCTTC.

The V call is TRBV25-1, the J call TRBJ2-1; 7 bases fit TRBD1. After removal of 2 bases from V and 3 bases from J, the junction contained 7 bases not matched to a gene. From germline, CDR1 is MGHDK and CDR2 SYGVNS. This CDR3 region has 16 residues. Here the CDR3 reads CASSEGDRPFYNEQFF. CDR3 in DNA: TGTGCCAGCAGTGAAGGGGACAGACCCTTCTACAATGAGCAGTTCTTC.

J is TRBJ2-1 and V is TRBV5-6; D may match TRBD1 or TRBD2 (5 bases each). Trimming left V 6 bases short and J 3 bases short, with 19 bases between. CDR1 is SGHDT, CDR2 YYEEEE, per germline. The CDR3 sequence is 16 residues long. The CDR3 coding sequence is TGTGCCAGCACCAGTCGGGGCGGCTCGCACTACAATGAGCAGTTCTTC. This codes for CASTSRGGSHYNEQFF. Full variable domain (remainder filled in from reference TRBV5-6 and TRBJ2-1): DAGVTQSPTHLIKTRGQQVTLRCSPKSGHDTVSWYQQALGQGPQFIFQYYEEEERQRGNFPDRFSGHQFPNYSSELNVNALLLGDSALYLCASTSRGGSHYNEQFFGPGTRLTVL.

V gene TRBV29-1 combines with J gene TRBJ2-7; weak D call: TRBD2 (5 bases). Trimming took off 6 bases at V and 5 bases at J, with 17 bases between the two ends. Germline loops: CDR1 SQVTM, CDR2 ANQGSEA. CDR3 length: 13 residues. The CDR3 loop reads CSVAGLARNEQYF. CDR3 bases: TGCAGCGTGGCTGGACTGGCGCGCAACGAGCAGTACTTC.

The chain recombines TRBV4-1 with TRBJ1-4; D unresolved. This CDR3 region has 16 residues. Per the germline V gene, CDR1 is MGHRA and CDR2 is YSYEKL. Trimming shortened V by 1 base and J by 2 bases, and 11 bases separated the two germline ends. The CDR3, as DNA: TGCGCCAGCAGCCAAGGGGCAGGTTGGACTAATGAAAAACTGTTTTTT. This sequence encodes CASSQGAGWTNEKLFF.

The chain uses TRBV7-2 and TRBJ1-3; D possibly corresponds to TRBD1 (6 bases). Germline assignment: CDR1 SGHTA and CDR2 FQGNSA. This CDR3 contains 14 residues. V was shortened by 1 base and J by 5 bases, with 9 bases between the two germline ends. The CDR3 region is CASSLDRERNTIYF. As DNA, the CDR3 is TGTGCCAGCAGCTTAGACAGGGAGAGAAACACCATATATTTT.

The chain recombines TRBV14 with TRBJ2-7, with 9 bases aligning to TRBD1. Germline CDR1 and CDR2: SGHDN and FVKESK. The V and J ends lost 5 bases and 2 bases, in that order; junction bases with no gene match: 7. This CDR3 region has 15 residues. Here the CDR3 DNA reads TGTGCCAGCAGCTTGGGACAGGGACTGACCTACGAGCAGTACTTC. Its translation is CASSLGQGLTYEQYF. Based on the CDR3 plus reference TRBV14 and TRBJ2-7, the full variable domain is EAGVTQFPSHSVIEKGQTVTLRCDPISGHDNLYWYRRVMGKEIKFLLHFVKESKQDESGMPNNRFLAERTGGTYSTLKVQPAELEDSGVYFCASSLGQGLTYEQYFGPGTRLTVT.

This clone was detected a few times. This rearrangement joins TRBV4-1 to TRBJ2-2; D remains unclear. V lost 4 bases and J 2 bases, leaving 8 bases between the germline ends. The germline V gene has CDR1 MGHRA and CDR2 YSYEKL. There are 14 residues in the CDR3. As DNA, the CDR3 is TGCGCCAGCAGCCTTGTTATCAACACCGGGGAGCTGTTTTTT. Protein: CASSLVINTGELFF.

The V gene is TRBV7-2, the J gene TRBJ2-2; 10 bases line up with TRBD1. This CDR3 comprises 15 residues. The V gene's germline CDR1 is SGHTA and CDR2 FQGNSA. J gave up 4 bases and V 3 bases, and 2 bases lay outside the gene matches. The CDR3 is CASSFGTGVTGELFF. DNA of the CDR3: TGTGCCAGCAGCTTCGGGACAGGGGTCACCGGGGAGCTGTTTTTT. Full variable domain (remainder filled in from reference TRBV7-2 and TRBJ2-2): GAGVSQSPSNKVTEKGKDVELRCDPISGHTALYWYRQSLGQGLEFLIYFQGNSAPDKSGLPSDRFSAERTGGSVSTLTIQRTQQEDSAVYLCASSFGTGVTGELFFGEGSRLTVL.